This T cell receptor (beta chain) was observed in a study of blood T cell repertoires in COVID-19. Study in general: Sample material is recorded as cDNA or gDNA derived from T cells, B-cell-depleted T cells, or PBMCs.

All enrollees were roughly 18 to 95 years old and from roughly 26 US areas. Per germline, CDR1 SGHVS and CDR2 FNYEAQ. V shed 5 bases, J shed 3 bases, and the junction held 16 bases outside the gene matches. This CDR3 has 18 residues. The data were produced by immunoSEQ multiplex PCR, yet TCRdb's version contains in-frame clones alone and is incomplete. The sample carries 160,000 or so clones, about 88% recorded once. The source of this sequence is a human donor with acute COVID-19. The donor label of this sample is uncertain. This rearrangement joins TRBV7-6 to TRBJ2-3; 8 bases are a match to TRBD2. What was sequenced was PBMCs or T cells enriched from blood (not recorded which). CDR3 residues: CASSLTIRGGFGTDTQYF. The CDR3, as DNA: TGTGCCAGCAGCCTTACCATTCGCGGGGGGTTCGGTACAGATACGCAGTATTTT.